What follows describes a single T cell receptor (beta chain). Methods used by the authors: Reference gene primer amplification gave nucleated cell count estimates. Repertoires were generated with immunoSEQ multiplex PCR, while TCRdb's copy carries only in-frame clones and drops some. V and J calls and clone size are given by that table; D and trimming were obtained from the DNA. The profile shows fewer than 350,000 clones, approximately 88% of them singletons. Unmatched junction bases numbered 12, after V lost 5 bases and J lost 4 bases. From germline, CDR1 is SGHTA and CDR2 FQGNSA. The CDR3 covers 16 residues. The cohort comprised adults aged roughly 18 to 95 years residing in 20 to 30 US areas. The sample originates from a study of blood T cell repertoires in COVID-19. Across the whole study: Sites in the United States, Italy and Spain provided acute and convalescent COVID-19 samples. T cells, B-cell-depleted T cells, or PBMCs provided the cDNA or gDNA that served as material.

This TCR came from a woman aged 40 to 50 who had recovered from COVID-19. The sequencing input was PBMCs or T cells enriched from blood (not recorded which). This chain joins TRBV7-2 and TRBJ1-1; 8 bases map to TRBD1. The CDR3 protein is CASSPPGAGGRTEAFF. In nucleotides, the CDR3 is TGTGCCAGCAGCCCACCGGGGGCAGGGGGCCGCACTGAAGCTTTCTTT.